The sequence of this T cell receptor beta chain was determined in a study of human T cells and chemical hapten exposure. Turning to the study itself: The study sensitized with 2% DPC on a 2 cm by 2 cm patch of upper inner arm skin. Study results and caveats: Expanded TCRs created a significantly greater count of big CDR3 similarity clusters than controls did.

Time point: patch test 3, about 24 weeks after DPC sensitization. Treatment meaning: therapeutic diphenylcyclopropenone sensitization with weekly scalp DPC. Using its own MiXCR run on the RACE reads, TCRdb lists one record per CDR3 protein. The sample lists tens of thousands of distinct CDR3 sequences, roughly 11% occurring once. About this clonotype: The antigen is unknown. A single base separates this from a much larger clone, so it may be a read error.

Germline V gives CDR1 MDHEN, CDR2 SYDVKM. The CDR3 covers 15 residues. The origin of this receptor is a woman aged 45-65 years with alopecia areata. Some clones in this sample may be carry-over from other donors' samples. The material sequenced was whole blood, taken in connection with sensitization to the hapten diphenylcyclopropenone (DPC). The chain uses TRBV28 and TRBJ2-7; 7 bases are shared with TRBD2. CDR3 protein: CVSSSRTRRSYEQYF. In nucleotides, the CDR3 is TGTGTCAGCAGTTCGCGGACTAGACGTTCCTACGAGCAGTACTTC.